The 7 T cell receptor beta chains below were found in one sample sequenced in a study of hypomethylating agent response in myelodysplastic syndrome. Only in-frame clones appear in the TCRdb table, and some are missing; sequencing was by immunoSEQ multiplex PCR. Among about 4,500 clones, 84% were seen once, and the ten largest hold 6.5% to 8.5%. This sample comprised bone marrow, obtained before or after starting hypomethylating agent treatment for myelodysplastic syndrome (not recorded which). Receptors originate from a human donor with myelodysplastic syndrome.

This clone has only a few counts. The chain joins TRBV7-2 to TRBJ1-5; D is perhaps TRBD1 (6 bases). CDR1 and CDR2 from the germline V gene are SGHTA and FQGNSA. CDR3 size: 14 residues. Trimming stripped 1 base from V and 6 bases from J, with 10 bases between. CDR3 in amino acids: CASSLDHRAQPQHF. The CDR3 DNA reads TGTGCCAGCAGCTTAGATCACAGGGCTCAGCCCCAGCATTTT.

This clone occurred a few times. The chain is built from TRBV6-5 and TRBJ1-2; possibly TRBD1 for D (5 bases). The germline V gene encodes CDR1 MNHEY and CDR2 SVGAGI. The CDR3 extends over 14 amino acids. V was shortened by 0 bases and J by 4 bases, with 9 bases between the two germline ends. CDR3 in DNA: TGTGCCAGCAGTTACTCCTTAGACAGCTATGGCTACACCTTC. Translated, it gives CASSYSLDSYGYTF.

The genes are TRBV5-5 and TRBJ2-7, with no clear D. The V and J ends lost 3 bases and 5 bases respectively, with 12 bases between them. This CDR3 spans 13 amino acids. Germline V gene data show CDR1 as SGHKS and CDR2 as YYEKEE (reference sequence). CDR3 nucleotide sequence: TGTGCCAGCAGCTCATCGGGCGCCCACGAGCAGTACGTC. This sequence encodes CASSSSGAHEQYV.

The table lists this clone with a count of one. V usage is TRBV6-1 and J usage is TRBJ1-1, with 7 positions matching TRBD1. Germline trimming cut 8 bases from V and 2 bases from J; bases unmatched to any gene: 11. This CDR3 region has 15 residues. Per the germline V gene, CDR1 is MNHNS and CDR2 is SASEGT. In DNA, the CDR3 is TGTGCCAGCCTTAAGCCGGGACAGATAAACACTGAAGCTTTCTTT. This sequence encodes CASLKPGQINTEAFF.

This clone came up once. The J gene is TRBJ1-2, the V gene TRBV2; TRBD1 aligns across 8 bases. The CDR3 runs to 13 residues. V was clipped by 7 bases and J by 4 bases; unmatched bases: 5. CDR1 is SNHLY, CDR2 FYNNEI, per germline. Written as DNA, the CDR3 is TGTGCCAGCATTCTAGACAGGGGCTATGGCTACACCTTC. Translating gives CASILDRGYGYTF.

Turning to this clone: Germline and junction disagree at one end, which may indicate a read error. V and J are TRBV5-5 and TRBJ1-5; unclear D gene. Germline V gene lookup returns CDR1 SGHKS and CDR2 YYEKEE (reference sequence). The CDR3 contains 15 residues. CDR3 coding DNA: TGTGCCAGCAGGTTGGAGGAGGGCCCTTCAGGACCCCAGCATTTT. It specifies CASRLEEGPSGPQHF.

Here the CDR3 reads CASSGDRGVTITNYGYTF. The CDR3 region has the DNA TGTGCCAGCAGTGGGGACAGGGGAGTCACTATCACTAACTATGGCTACACCTTC. This chain links TRBV2 with TRBJ1-2; TRBD1 matches at 10 bases. The germline V gene encodes CDR1 SNHLY and CDR2 FYNNEI. The CDR3 has 18 residues. V shed 4 bases, J shed 0 bases, and the junction held 11 bases outside the gene matches.